These T cell receptor beta chains were read from a single sample in a study of blood T cell repertoires in COVID-19. Produced via immunoSEQ multiplex PCR; TCRdb's table is partial and in-frame only. The repertoire holds about 140,000 clones, with 81% as singletons. The specimen was peripheral blood. These receptors originate from a human donor in a cohort sampled during active COVID-19. The CDR3 runs from the conserved cysteine through the conserved F or W. D genes are given only for firm matches. Clone size, where shown, is once, few, many, or a class for clones that have expanded.

TRBV6-6,TRBJ2-2,-,TRBD2,TGTGCCAGCAGCCGGGGCGGGAGATCTACCGGGGAGCTGTTTTTT,CASSRGGRSTGELFF
TRBV28,TRBJ1-4,-,TRBD1,TGTGCCAGCAGCCAAGGGACAGGGGGCAGAGAAAAACTGTTTTTT,CASSQGTGGREKLFF
TRBV7-9,TRBJ2-7,-,TRBD1,TGTGCCAGCAGCTTAGGGACAGGGGCCAACTCCTACGAGCAGTACTTC,CASSLGTGANSYEQYF
TRBV10-3,TRBJ2-3,-,-,TGTGCCATCAGTGAGGGGTGGGAGACAGATACGCAGTATTTT,CAISEGWETDTQYF
TRBV2,TRBJ2-6,-,-,TGTGCCAGCCTTAAAAGGGCCCAGGGGTACAGCTCTGGGGCCAACGTCCTGACTTTC,CASLKRAQGYSSGANVLTF
TRBV19,TRBJ2-1,once,TRBD1,TGTGCCAGTAGTATAGATCGCGAACAGGGGCTATACAATGAGCAGTTCTTC,CASSIDREQGLYNEQFF
TRBV14,TRBJ2-2,-,-,TGTGCCAGCAGCCAAGTAAACACCGGGGAGCTGTTTTTT,CASSQVNTGELFF
TRBV6-2/TRBV6-3,TRBJ2-5,-,-,TGTGCCAGCAGCTCCCGACAGTTCCAAGAGACCCAGTACTTC,CASSSRQFQETQYF
TRBV5-1,TRBJ2-5,-,TRBD1,TGCGCCAGCAGCTCGGGACAGGGGAACCAAGAGACCCAGTACTTC,CASSSGQGNQETQYF
TRBV11-1,TRBJ1-5,-,-,TGTGCCAGCAGCTTAACGGGGAATCAGCCCCAGCATTTT,CASSLTGNQPQHF